Listed here are 23 T cell receptor beta chains from one sample, sequenced in a study of patients and donors after allogeneic stem cell transplantation. MiXCR, applied by TCRdb to the RT-PCR reads, yields one record per CDR3 protein. The repertoire holds fewer than 500,000 distinct CDR3 sequences, with roughly 16% as singletons. Sequencing was done on a sample of blood, either unsorted or a sorted T cell fraction (not recorded which). The receptors come from a human donor who was either an allogeneic HSCT recipient or a stem cell or donor lymphocyte infusion donor (not recorded which). It is not recorded whose cells these are; they may come from a transplant donor.

This clonotype was found a few times. CDR3 amino acids: CASSIDGEQYF. The CDR3 region has the DNA TGTGCCAGTAGTATAGACGGCGAGCAGTACTTC. V gene TRBV19 combines with J gene TRBJ2-7; D unresolved. The ends were cut back, 0 bases at V and 6 bases at J, with 3 bases in the middle. Germline V CDR1 and CDR2: LNHDA, SQIVND (reference sequence). The CDR3 covers 11 residues.

V is TRBV6-2 or TRBV6-3 and J is TRBJ1-1, with a weak D call TRBD1 (6 bases). CDR1 is MNHEY, CDR2 SVGEGT, per germline. V was clipped by 0 bases and J by 5 bases, with 10 bases between them. CDR3 length: 14 residues. Here the CDR3 DNA reads TGTGCCAGCAGTTACTCACAGGGAGAAACTGAAGCTTTCTTT. Its protein is CASSYSQGETEAFF.

This clonotype turned up a few times. This rearrangement joins TRBV7-9 to TRBJ1-1; D is uncertain. Trimming took 5 bases from V and 1 from J, leaving 11 bases between them. CDR1 is SEHNR and CDR2 is FQNEAQ in the germline V gene (reference sequence). The CDR3 spans 14 residues. The CDR3 reads CASSPQDGNTEAFF. CDR3 sequence (DNA): TGTGCCAGCAGCCCCCAAGACGGGAACACTGAAGCTTTCTTT.

This clonotype was observed a few times. V usage is TRBV12-3 or TRBV12-4 and J usage is TRBJ2-5, with no clear D. CDR3 length: 16 residues. V was trimmed by 3 bases and J by 0 bases, leaving 14 bases between them. CDR3 nucleotides: TGTGCCAGCAGTTTTAGACGGAAACAATACCAAGAGACCCAGTACTTC. As protein: CASSFRRKQYQETQYF.

In its sample, this clonotype was seen a few times. The chain uses TRBV24-1 and TRBJ2-5, with D possibly being TRBD2 (5 bases). The germline V gene has CDR1 KGHDR and CDR2 SFDVKD. The length of the CDR3 is 13 residues. Deletions cut 5 bases from V and 2 bases from J, with 8 bases between. This CDR3 reads CATSGGIQETQYF. In DNA, the CDR3 is TGTGCCACCAGTGGAGGGATACAAGAGACCCAGTACTTC.

This clonotype was picked up a small number of times. The J gene is TRBJ2-7, the V gene TRBV15; D gene ambiguous. V was shortened by 0 bases and J by 3 bases, with 18 bases between the two germline ends. This CDR3 region has 17 residues. Germline CDR1 reads LNHNV; CDR2 reads YYDKDF (reference sequence). In DNA form, the CDR3 reads TGTGCCACCAGCAGAGATCCTAAGGGCCTCATCGTCTACGAGCAGTACTTC. Translating it yields CATSRDPKGLIVYEQYF.

The rearrangement joins TRBV3-1 to TRBJ1-5; D remains unclear. The germline CDR1 and CDR2 sequences are LGHDT and YNNKEL (reference sequence). This CDR3 is built from 14 residues. V was pared by 1 base and J by 4 bases, with 8 bases between. The CDR3 here is CASSQAYKNQPQHF. CDR3 in DNA: TGTGCCAGCAGCCAAGCATACAAGAATCAGCCCCAGCATTTT.

This clonotype was counted only a few times. The V and J genes are TRBV28 and TRBJ1-5; 9 bases are a match to TRBD1. The CDR3 totals 15 residues. The trim removed 6 bases at V and 7 bases at J, leaving 10 bases unmatched. Germline CDR1 reads MDHEN; CDR2 reads SYDVKM. Here the CDR3 DNA reads TGTGCCAGCAGCATGGGACAGGGCCGGGGGCAGCCCCAGCATTTT. Residues: CASSMGQGRGQPQHF.

The chain couples TRBV12-3 or TRBV12-4 to TRBJ2-2; TRBD1 might be the D (5 bases). The CDR3 loop spans 14 amino acids. V was cut by 6 bases and J by 6 bases, with 14 bases left in between. The CDR3 protein is CASRRTRESGELFF. CDR3 bases: TGTGCCAGCAGGCGGACAAGGGAATCCGGGGAGCTGTTTTTT.

To note about this clonotype: The CDR3 does not end in the conserved phenylalanine or tryptophan, so this is likely a read error. V usage is TRBV7-9 and J usage is TRBJ2-3; D not certain. Germline lookup yields CDR1 SEHNR and CDR2 FQNEAQ (reference sequence). The CDR3 has 14 residues. The V end lost 0 bases, the J end lost 2 bases, and 6 bases lay between the germline ends. The CDR3 is CASSLAHLTDTQYL. DNA of the CDR3: TGTGCCAGCAGCTTAGCTCATCTCACAGATACGCAGTATCTT.

V is TRBV29-1 and J is TRBJ2-3; the D is unclear. Germline V gene lookup returns CDR1 SQVTM and CDR2 ANQGSEA. The CDR3 length is 12 residues. V was clipped by 2 bases and J by 0 bases, with 3 bases between them. The chain's CDR3 is CSVEPSTDTQYF. The CDR3 nucleotides read TGCAGCGTTGAACCAAGCACAGATACGCAGTATTTT.

The CDR3 DNA is TGTGCCTGGAGGGCCAATAAGAATGAAAAACTGTTTTTT. Residues: CAWRANKNEKLFF. This chain links TRBV30 with TRBJ1-4, with D unresolved. The CDR3 runs 13 residues. Germline V gene lookup returns CDR1 GTSNPN and CDR2 SVGIG (reference sequence). Trimming shortened V by 3 bases and J by 5 bases, and 10 bases separated the two germline ends.

The chain carries TRBV20-1 and TRBJ1-2, with 9 bases that match TRBD1. The length of the CDR3 is 17 residues. Trimming cost V 0 bases and J 1 base; bases outside gene matches: 9. In germline, CDR1 is DFQATT, CDR2 SNEGSKA (reference sequence). CDR3 residues: CSARDEGRTGDNYGYTF. CDR3 nucleotides: TGCAGTGCTAGAGATGAGGGGCGGACAGGGGATAACTATGGCTACACCTTC.

The genes are TRBV7-2 and TRBJ1-5, with 7 bases identical to TRBD1. Germline CDR1 SGHTA, CDR2 FQGNSA. The CDR3 runs 15 residues. J lost 7 bases, V lost 2 bases, and 8 bases had no gene match. The DNA of the CDR3 is TGTGCCAGCAGCTTAAGACAGGGACTAAGCCAGCCCCAGCATTTT. It is translated as CASSLRQGLSQPQHF. The whole variable domain, remainder taken from reference TRBV7-2 and TRBJ1-5, is GAGVSQSPSNKVTEKGKDVELRCDPISGHTALYWYRQSLGQGLEFLIYFQGNSAPDKSGLPSDRFSAERTGGSVSTLTIQRTQQEDSAVYLCASSLRQGLSQPQHFGDGTRLSIL.

This chain links TRBV27 with TRBJ2-3; 9 nucleotides match TRBD2. Germline V gene data show CDR1 as MNHEY and CDR2 as SMNVEV (reference sequence). The CDR3 has 16 amino acids. V was pared by 0 bases and J by 2 bases, with 3 bases of the junction left unmatched. This CDR3 reads CASSLSGLAYTDTQYF. For the CDR3, the DNA is TGTGCCAGCAGTTTATCCGGACTAGCGTACACAGATACGCAGTATTTT.

This clonotype was counted only a few times. This chain uses TRBV7-2 with TRBJ1-1; D gene unclear. This CDR3 spans 14 amino acids. CDR1 and CDR2 (germline): SGHTA, FQGNSA. The V gene lost 3 bases and the J gene lost 1 base, with 9 bases spanning the gap. CDR3 residues: CASSLPGKNTEAFF. The CDR3 nucleotides are TGTGCCAGCAGCTTGCCCGGGAAGAACACTGAAGCTTTCTTT. The full variable domain, completed using reference TRBV7-2 and TRBJ1-1, is GAGVSQSPSNKVTEKGKDVELRCDPISGHTALYWYRQSLGQGLEFLIYFQGNSAPDKSGLPSDRFSAERTGGSVSTLTIQRTQQEDSAVYLCASSLPGKNTEAFFGQGTRLTVV.

The chain carries TRBV20-1 and TRBJ2-3; TRBD2 agrees at 11 bases. CDR3 length equals 18 residues. Germline CDR1 is DFQATT and CDR2 is SNEGSKA (reference sequence). J lost 0 bases, V lost 0 bases, and 8 bases had no gene match. The CDR3 bases are TGCAGTGCTAGAGATCCCACTAGCGGGAGACCTAGCACAGATACGCAGTATTTT. This codes for CSARDPTSGRPSTDTQYF.

This clonotype has only a few counts. The chain is built from TRBV6-2 or TRBV6-3 and TRBJ2-7, with D unresolved. V shed 6 bases and J shed 2 bases, with 11 bases lying between them. Germline V lookup: CDR1 MNHEY, CDR2 SVGEGT. The CDR3 consists of 13 residues. The CDR3 DNA follows: TGTGCCAGCAGGTACCCGGTAACCTACGAGCAGTACTTC. Translating it yields CASRYPVTYEQYF.

The chain employs TRBV28 and TRBJ1-5; TRBD1 is a possible D gene (5 bases). V was cut by 1 base and J by 2 bases, with 9 bases left in between. This CDR3 spans 15 amino acids. CDR1 and CDR2 (germline): MDHEN, SYDVKM. CDR3 in DNA: TGTGCCAGCAGTTTATCGTCGGGGGGCAATCAGCCCCAGCATTTT. Protein: CASSLSSGGNQPQHF. The complete variable domain, with remaining parts taken from reference TRBV28 and TRBJ1-5, reads DVKVTQSSRYLVKRTGEKVFLECVQDMDHENMFWYRQDPGLGLRLIYFSYDVKMKEKGDIPEGYSVSREKKERFSLILESASTNQTSMYLCASSLSSGGNQPQHFGDGTRLSIL.

This clonotype showed up many times. The chain is built from TRBV5-1 and TRBJ2-1; D ambiguous. The CDR3 has 15 residues. Trimming removed 3 bases from V and 0 bases from J, with 10 bases in between. The germline CDR1 and CDR2 sequences are SGHRS and YFSETQ. Here the CDR3 reads CASSSRKISYNEQFF. The CDR3 DNA reads TGCGCCAGCAGCTCAAGGAAAATCTCCTACAATGAGCAGTTCTTC. Using reference TRBV5-1 and TRBJ2-1 for the parts outside the CDR3, the full variable domain is KAGVTQTPRYLIKTRGQQVTLSCSPISGHRSVSWYQQTPGQGLQFLFEYFSETQRNKGNFPGRFSGRQFSNSRSEMNVSTLELGDSALYLCASSSRKISYNEQFFGPGTRLTVL.

This clonotype was picked up many times. This chain joins TRBV6-5 and TRBJ2-3, with unresolved D. CDR3 size: 13 residues. Germline-derived CDR1 and CDR2 are MNHEY and SVGAGI. V dropped 4 bases and J dropped 6 bases, with 11 bases sitting between them. CDR3 protein: CASSSPRSDTQYF. The DNA for the CDR3 is TGTGCCAGCAGTTCCCCTAGGTCCGATACGCAGTATTTT.

This clonotype was recorded many times. This chain links TRBV6-5 with TRBJ2-5; no reliable D call. Trimming took off 7 bases at V and 5 bases at J, with 5 bases between the two ends. The CDR3 is 10 amino acids. Per the germline V gene, CDR1 is MNHEY and CDR2 is SVGAGI. CDR3 DNA: TGTGCCAGCAAGGCCGAGACCCAGTACTTC. Encoded protein: CASKAETQYF.

In this sample, this clonotype turned up many times. The V gene is TRBV3-1, the J gene TRBJ2-1; 9 positions match TRBD2. V dropped 1 base and J dropped 7; count of bases not matched to a gene: 5. Germline V CDR1 and CDR2: LGHDT, YNNKEL (reference sequence). The CDR3 totals 15 residues. The CDR3 DNA follows: TGTGCCAGCAGCCAAGGGGCGGGAGGGTATAATGAGCAGTTCTTC. As protein: CASSQGAGGYNEQFF.